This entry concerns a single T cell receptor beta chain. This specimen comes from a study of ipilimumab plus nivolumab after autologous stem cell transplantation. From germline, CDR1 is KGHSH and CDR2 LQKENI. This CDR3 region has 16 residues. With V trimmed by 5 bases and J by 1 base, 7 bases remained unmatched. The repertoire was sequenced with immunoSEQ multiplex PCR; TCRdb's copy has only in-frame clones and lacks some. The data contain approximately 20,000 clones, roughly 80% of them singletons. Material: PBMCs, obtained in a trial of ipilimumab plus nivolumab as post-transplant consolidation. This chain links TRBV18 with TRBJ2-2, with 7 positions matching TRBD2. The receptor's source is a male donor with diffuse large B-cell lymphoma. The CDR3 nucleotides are TGTGCCAGCTCAGCAAACGGCGGGGGGAACACCGGGGAGCTGTTTTTT. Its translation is CASSANGGGNTGELFF. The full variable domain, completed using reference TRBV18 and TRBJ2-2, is NAGVMQNPRHLVRRRGQEARLRCSPMKGHSHVYWYRQLPEEGLKFMVYLQKENIIDESGMPKERFSAEFPKEGPSILRIQQVVRGDSAAYFCASSANGGGNTGELFFGEGSRLTVL.